Listed here is a single T cell receptor beta chain. Its antigen is still unknown. This entry comes from a study of T cell responses to AZD1222 COVID-19 vaccine. Study results and caveats: Repertoire sampling occurred only after the peak T cell response. Across spike, vaccine-associated CD4 TCRs were found, dominant at 160-218 and 743-854. Reportedly, close to half of spike-specific TCRs are directed against unmutated variant regions.

The protocol was immunoSEQ multiplex PCR, while the TCRdb copy is restricted to in-frame clones and leaves out a portion. The table lists 200,000 or so clones, around 87% of them singletons. The CDR3 totals 15 residues. The rearrangement uses TRBV21-1 and TRBJ1-6. TRBV21-1 is noted as a pseudogene. The sample here was peripheral blood, taken on day 0 of MenACWY control vaccination. This TCR was sampled from an adult in good health. The CDR3 loop reads CASSPPPGEDSPLHF. The CDR3, as DNA: TGTGCCAGCAGCCCCCCCCCAGGGGAGGATTCACCCCTCCACTTT.